A single sample gave rise to the 9 T cell receptor beta chains below, sequenced in a study of blood T cell repertoires in COVID-19 (dated by TCRdb to about 2020). The library was generated by the immunoSEQ multiplex PCR assay. TCRdb obtained this table from immuneACCESS and retained in-frame rearrangements with V and J assigned. These tables miss some clones; where compared with another copy, unresolved V genes account for less than half of the shortfall, and the remainder is unexplained. This sample is represented by approximately 180,000 clones; more than 70% of them were singletons. Roughly 4.7% of the sample belongs to the ten largest clones. Sequencing input: peripheral blood. Receptors originate from a human donor in a cohort sampled during active COVID-19.

The chain employs TRBV7-9 and TRBJ2-3; 7 positions agree with TRBD2. The germline gives CDR1 SEHNR, CDR2 FQNEAQ (reference sequence). Trimming removed 5 bases from V and 4 bases from J; junction bases left unmatched: 12. The CDR3 runs 16 residues. The CDR3 DNA is TGTGCCAGCAGCCTGACCTTGCGGGAGCGGTCAGATACGCAGTATTTT. This translates into CASSLTLRERSDTQYF.

This rearrangement joins TRBV20-1 to TRBJ1-2; D not resolved. The CDR3 covers 11 residues. V was clipped by 6 bases and J by 0 bases, with 5 bases between them. The germline CDR1 and CDR2 sequences are DFQATT and SNEGSKA (reference sequence). The CDR3 nucleotides read TGCAGTGCCACACCTAACTATGGCTACACCTTC. Its protein product is CSATPNYGYTF.

The rearrangement links TRBV6-5 to TRBJ2-7; 11 positions match TRBD2. The CDR3 has 14 residues. V lost 7 bases, J lost 6 bases, and 8 bases stayed unmatched. Germline values: CDR1 MNHEY, CDR2 SVGAGI. The CDR3: CASTLAGGTSEQYF. CDR3 sequence (DNA): TGTGCCAGCACCCTAGCGGGAGGTACATCCGAGCAGTACTTC.

This chain joins TRBV4-3 and TRBJ1-3; D remains unclear. The CDR3 loop spans 15 amino acids. Germline CDR1 LGHNA, CDR2 YSLEER. With 0 bases removed from V and 2 bases from J, the gap between germline ends came to 8 bases. For the CDR3, the DNA is TGCGCCAGCAGCCAAGAACTTGCCGCTGGAAACACCATATATTTT. Its protein is CASSQELAAGNTIYF.

V is TRBV3-1 (or the pseudogene TRBV3-2) and J is TRBJ2-3; 8 nucleotides line up with TRBD2. After removal of 1 base from V and 5 bases from J, the junction contained 5 bases not matched to a gene. Germline-derived CDR1 and CDR2 are LGHDT and YNNKEL (reference sequence). The CDR3 sequence is 15 residues long. CDR3 protein: CASSQVRSGRDTQYF. CDR3 coding DNA: TGTGCCAGCAGCCAAGTGAGGAGCGGGAGAGATACGCAGTATTTT.

This rearrangement joins TRBV10-3 to TRBJ2-3; 8 bases agree with TRBD2. The CDR3 length is 14 residues. Unmatched junction bases numbered 5, after V lost 3 bases and J lost 6 bases. Germline assignment: CDR1 ENHRY and CDR2 SYGVKD. DNA of the CDR3: TGTGCCATCAGTGACGGGGGGGCCAGGGATACGCAGTATTTT. Translation: CAISDGGARDTQYF.

The V and J genes are TRBV6-6 and TRBJ1-5; tentatively, D is TRBD1 (5 bases). Germline CDR1 and CDR2: MNHNY and SVGAGI (reference sequence). V was cut by 0 bases and J by 5 bases, with 8 bases left in between. This CDR3 has 14 residues. CDR3 residues: CASSYSGDYQPQHF. As DNA, the CDR3 is TGTGCCAGCAGTTACTCAGGGGATTATCAGCCCCAGCATTTT.

The gene calls are TRBV10-2 and TRBJ1-5, with 10 positions matching TRBD1. The CDR3 contains 14 residues. Germline CDR1 reads WSHSY; CDR2 reads SAAADI. V lost 5 bases, J lost 5 bases, and 3 bases stayed unmatched. CDR3 region: CASSPDRGDQPQHF. DNA of the CDR3: TGCGCCAGCAGTCCGGACAGGGGGGATCAGCCCCAGCATTTT.

V gene TRBV27 combines with J gene TRBJ2-7; possibly TRBD2 for D (5 bases). Germline-derived CDR1 and CDR2 are MNHEY and SMNVEV (reference sequence). Deletions cut 4 bases from V and 2 bases from J, with 12 bases between. CDR3 length equals 14 residues. Written as DNA, the CDR3 is TGTGCCAGCAGTTCAGGACTGCCCCCCTACGAGCAGTACTTC. Amino acids: CASSSGLPPYEQYF.